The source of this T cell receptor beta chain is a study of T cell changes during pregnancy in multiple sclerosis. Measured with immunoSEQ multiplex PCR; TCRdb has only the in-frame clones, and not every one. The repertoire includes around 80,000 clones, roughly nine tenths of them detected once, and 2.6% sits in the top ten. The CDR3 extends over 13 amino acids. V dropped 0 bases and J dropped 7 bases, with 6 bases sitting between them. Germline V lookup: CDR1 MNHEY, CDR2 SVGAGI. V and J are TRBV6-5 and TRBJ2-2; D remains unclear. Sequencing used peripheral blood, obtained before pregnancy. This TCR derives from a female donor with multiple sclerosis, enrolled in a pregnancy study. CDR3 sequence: CASSYSAVGELFF. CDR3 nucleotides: TGTGCCAGCAGTTACTCTGCGGTCGGGGAGCTGTTTTTT.